The 10 T cell receptor beta chains given below trace back to one sample, sequenced in a study of Ad26.COV2.S vaccination and SARS-CoV-2 variants. Profiled with immunoSEQ multiplex PCR; TCRdb holds only in-frame clones, not every one. The sample comprises 400,000 or so clones, 80% to 90% of which are singletons, and 3.5% rests with the top ten. Noted treatment: approximately 18 received Ad26.COV2.S at low or high dose, single or two shots; five or six received placebo; per-sample allocation not given. Sampling happened 63 days after the first vaccine or placebo injection. The sequencing used peripheral blood, collected in a trial of Ad26.COV2.S vaccine versus placebo. The source of these receptors is a person between 18 and 59 years old who received the Ad26.COV2.S COVID-19 vaccine or a placebo.

V gene TRBV6-1 combines with J gene TRBJ1-1, with 7 bases matching TRBD1. This CDR3 region has 16 residues. With 1 base clipped from V and 1 base from J, the junction kept 6 bases outside the gene matches. Germline V gene lookup returns CDR1 MNHNS and CDR2 SASEGT. CDR3 coding DNA: TGTGCCAGCAGTGAAGAGACAGGGTATGGGAACACTGAAGCTTTCTTT. This translates into CASSEETGYGNTEAFF.

The genes are TRBV14 and TRBJ2-1, with 7 bases aligning to TRBD1. CDR1 is SGHDN and CDR2 is FVKESK in the germline V gene. There are 16 residues in the CDR3. Germline trimming cut 4 bases from V and 0 bases from J; bases unmatched to any gene: 6. The CDR3 nucleotides read TGTGCCAGCAGCCGCTCGACAGGGACCTCCTACAATGAGCAGTTCTTC. This sequence encodes CASSRSTGTSYNEQFF.

This clone was counted once. The gene calls are TRBV12-3 or TRBV12-4 and TRBJ1-5; D unresolved. Between the trimmed V and J ends, which lost 5 bases and 9 bases, there was a span of 11 bases. The length of the CDR3 is 12 residues. The CDR3 coding sequence is TGTGCCAGCAGTCCCTCTATTGGGCCCCAGCATTTT. It codes for CASSPSIGPQHF.

This chain joins TRBV21-1 and TRBJ2-7; TRBD2 is the table's D call and was not checked against the DNA. TRBV21-1 constitutes a pseudogene. There are 16 residues in the CDR3. The CDR3 nucleotides are TGTGCCAGCAGCAAATGTTGGCGGGGGAGCTCCTACGAGCAGTACTTC. The encoded protein is CASSKCWRGSSYEQYF.

This clone appeared a single time. The CDR3 nucleotides are TGTGCCAGCAGCTTGGCTCCCAACAGGGAGGATACAGATACGCAGTATTTT. Translating it yields CASSLAPNREDTDTQYF. The genes are TRBV5-6 and TRBJ2-3; D is possibly TRBD1 or TRBD2 (6 bases each). This CDR3 is built from 17 residues. V was pared by 0 bases and J by 3 bases, with 17 bases between. In germline, CDR1 is SGHDT, CDR2 YYEEEE.

This clone was seen a single time. This chain joins TRBV30 and TRBJ1-1; D may be TRBD1 (6 bases). V was shortened by 6 bases and J by 6 bases, with 20 bases between the two germline ends. The V gene's germline CDR1 is GTSNPN and CDR2 SVGIG (reference sequence). The CDR3 has 14 amino acids. CDR3 nucleotides: TGTGCCTGTCGACAGGATTCATTTTTTCCTGAAGCTTTCTTT. Translation: CACRQDSFFPEAFF.

The rearrangement uses TRBV5-1 and TRBJ1-2; D perhaps matches TRBD1 (6 bases). From germline, CDR1 is SGHRS and CDR2 YFSETQ. This CDR3 region has 15 residues. Trimming removed 0 bases at V and 5 bases at J, with 14 bases between. Written as DNA, the CDR3 is TGCGCCAGCAGCTTGGCTGGGACAAGTTTTTATGGCTACACCTTC. This translates into CASSLAGTSFYGYTF.

The chain recombines TRBV4-1 with TRBJ1-4; D remains ambiguous. The V gene lost 3 bases and the J gene lost 8 bases, with 4 bases spanning the gap. This CDR3 is 11 amino acids long. Germline lookup yields CDR1 MGHRA and CDR2 YSYEKL. Written as DNA, the CDR3 is TGCGCCAGCAGCCACAGGGAAAAACTGTTTTTT. It encodes CASSHREKLFF.

In this sample, this clone turned up a few times. V and J are TRBV6-5 and TRBJ2-7, with D unresolved. There are 16 residues in the CDR3. Deletions cut 0 bases from V and 4 bases from J, with 16 bases between. Germline CDR1 and CDR2: MNHEY and SVGAGI. The chain's CDR3 is CASSYSGSELIYEQYF. DNA of the CDR3: TGTGCCAGCAGTTACTCGGGGTCGGAACTGATTTACGAGCAGTACTTC.

The chain has TRBV4-1 and TRBJ1-1; D perhaps matches TRBD1 (5 bases). Germline V CDR1 and CDR2: MGHRA, YSYEKL. The CDR3 covers 15 residues. The germline V and J ends were trimmed by 7 bases and 1 base, with 16 bases remaining between them. This CDR3 reads CASKRYSGGNTEAFF. The CDR3 nucleotides read TGCGCCAGCAAGAGGTATTCCGGGGGGAACACTGAAGCTTTCTTT.